Listed here is a single TCR beta chain. The data derive from a study of blood T cell repertoires in COVID-19. Study information: Samples came from the United States, Italy and Spain, spanning acute and convalescent COVID-19. T cells, B-cell-depleted T cells, or PBMCs supplied cDNA or gDNA.

Trimming left V 3 bases short and J 3 bases short, with 4 bases between. This CDR3 contains 12 residues. Per germline, CDR1 SGHDT and CDR2 YYEEEE. Authors' analysis steps: Researchers report that nucleated cell counts were estimated from reference gene primer amplification. Libraries were prepared by immunoSEQ multiplex PCR; TCRdb keeps only in-frame clonotypes and omits some of them. The D gene and trimming were derived from the DNA, and the V and J assignments and clone size from that table. Here the sample spans around 160,000 clones, more than 75% being singletons. This TCR was sampled from a man in his fifties or sixties with active or convalescent COVID-19. The V call is TRBV5-6, the J call TRBJ1-5; the D is unclear. Specimen: peripheral blood. In DNA form, the CDR3 reads TGTGCCAGCAGCTCCCTCAATCAGCCCCAGCATTTT. This codes for CASSSLNQPQHF.